A selection of T cell receptor beta chains follows, all from one sample in a study of vaccination effects on CD4 cells after COVID-19. These receptors have no known antigen. Method: immunoSEQ multiplex PCR; TCRdb's copy keeps in-frame clones and lacks some. The sample has tens of thousands of clones, roughly 80% seen once. This material consisted of CD4+ T cells from PBMCs cultured with HCoV-OC43 spike peptides, taken after COVID-19 vaccination. These receptors originate from a human donor who received a COVID-19 vaccine. CDR3s include the opening cysteine and the closing phenylalanine or tryptophan. Each record gives: CDR3 length, V gene, D gene, clone size, J gene, CDR3 protein, CDR3 DNA. The D gene is left open where the match is weak. Expanded clones get a size class; other rows say once, few or many, or leave the size out.

CDR3 length: 12
V gene: TRBV18
D gene: TRBD1
clone size: few
J gene: TRBJ1-2
CDR3 protein: CASSRDRAGYTF
CDR3 DNA: TGTGCCAGCTCACGGGACAGGGCTGGCTACACCTTC

CDR3 length: 16
V gene: TRBV5-1
D gene: TRBD1
clone size: NA
J gene: TRBJ2-1
CDR3 protein: CASTQQGAPVVNEQFF
CDR3 DNA: TGCGCCAGCACCCAACAGGGGGCCCCCGTTGTGAATGAGCAGTTCTTC

CDR3 length: 17
V gene: TRBV2
D gene: TRBD1
clone size: few
J gene: TRBJ2-6
CDR3 protein: CASRAGTGDLRANVLTF
CDR3 DNA: TGTGCCAGCAGGGCCGGGACAGGGGACCTTAGGGCCAACGTCCTGACTTTC

CDR3 length: 14
V gene: TRBV7-7
D gene: TRBD1
clone size: NA
J gene: TRBJ2-2
CDR3 protein: CASSSTGDTGELFF
CDR3 DNA: TGTGCCAGCAGCTCGACAGGGGACACCGGGGAGCTGTTTTTT

CDR3 length: 15
V gene: TRBV5-1
D gene: TRBD1
clone size: NA
J gene: TRBJ1-1
CDR3 protein: CASSRTGTGYTEAFF
CDR3 DNA: TGCGCCAGCAGCCGAACCGGGACAGGGTACACTGAAGCTTTCTTT

CDR3 length: 17
V gene: TRBV5-4
D gene: TRBD2
clone size: NA
J gene: TRBJ2-1
CDR3 protein: CASSPAQLAGGNNEQFF
CDR3 DNA: TGTGCCAGCAGCCCCGCCCAACTAGCGGGGGGAAACAATGAGCAGTTCTTC

CDR3 length: 13
V gene: TRBV5-1
D gene: NA
clone size: NA
J gene: TRBJ2-2
CDR3 protein: CASSLGYTGELFF
CDR3 DNA: TGCGCCAGCAGCTTGGGCTACACCGGGGAGCTGTTTTTT

CDR3 length: 13
V gene: TRBV6-5
D gene: NA
clone size: NA
J gene: TRBJ2-5
CDR3 protein: CASSYSMSGAQYF
CDR3 DNA: TGTGCCAGCAGTTACTCTATGTCCGGGGCCCAGTACTTC

CDR3 length: 16
V gene: TRBV7-2
D gene: TRBD1
clone size: NA
J gene: TRBJ2-1
CDR3 protein: CASSPRDRGGYNEQFF
CDR3 DNA: TGTGCCAGCAGCCCCCGGGACAGGGGGGGATACAATGAGCAGTTCTTC

CDR3 length: 16
V gene: TRBV4-1
D gene: TRBD2
clone size: NA
J gene: TRBJ2-5
CDR3 protein: CASSRAGSPTQETQYF
CDR3 DNA: TGCGCCAGCAGCCGAGCGGGGAGCCCTACCCAAGAGACCCAGTACTTC

CDR3 length: 12
V gene: TRBV28
D gene: NA
clone size: few
J gene: TRBJ1-5
CDR3 protein: CASRLSNQPQHF
CDR3 DNA: TGTGCCAGCAGACTTTCCAATCAGCCCCAGCATTTT

CDR3 length: 17
V gene: TRBV3-1/TRBV3-2
D gene: NA
clone size: few
J gene: TRBJ1-6
CDR3 protein: CASSQAQGQAKVSPLHF
CDR3 DNA: TGTGCCAGCAGCCAAGCCCAAGGGCAGGCAAAAGTTTCACCCCTCCACTTT

CDR3 length: 16
V gene: TRBV18
D gene: NA
clone size: few
J gene: TRBJ2-5
CDR3 protein: CASSPTQGAYQETQYF
CDR3 DNA: TGTGCCAGCTCACCTACACAGGGCGCGTACCAAGAGACCCAGTACTTC

CDR3 length: 13
V gene: TRBV4-1
D gene: NA
clone size: few
J gene: TRBJ1-2
CDR3 protein: CASSQQVNYGYTF
CDR3 DNA: TGCGCCAGCAGTCAACAGGTTAACTATGGCTACACCTTC

CDR3 length: 19
V gene: TRBV19
D gene: TRBD1
clone size: NA
J gene: TRBJ1-5
CDR3 protein: CASSRKPGQGALGNQPQHF
CDR3 DNA: TGTGCCAGTAGTAGAAAACCGGGACAGGGGGCGCTAGGGAATCAGCCCCAGCATTTT

CDR3 length: 15
V gene: TRBV2
D gene: NA
clone size: NA
J gene: TRBJ2-1
CDR3 protein: CASHKGGPNFGEQFF
CDR3 DNA: TGTGCCAGCCATAAGGGGGGCCCCAATTTCGGTGAGCAGTTCTTC

CDR3 length: 16
V gene: TRBV6-2/TRBV6-3
D gene: NA
clone size: NA
J gene: TRBJ2-2
CDR3 protein: CASSYSDRRDTGELFF
CDR3 DNA: TGTGCCAGCAGTTACTCGGACAGGAGGGACACCGGGGAGCTGTTTTTT

CDR3 length: 16
V gene: TRBV9
D gene: NA
clone size: NA
J gene: TRBJ2-2
CDR3 protein: CASSVRGPLNTGELFF
CDR3 DNA: TGTGCCAGCAGCGTTCGGGGACCATTGAACACCGGGGAGCTGTTTTTT

CDR3 length: 14
V gene: TRBV5-4
D gene: NA
clone size: once
J gene: TRBJ2-5
CDR3 protein: CASSTTGAGETQYF
CDR3 DNA: TGTGCCAGCAGCACTACAGGAGCGGGAGAGACCCAGTACTTC

CDR3 length: 14
V gene: TRBV12-5
D gene: TRBD1
clone size: NA
J gene: TRBJ2-5
CDR3 protein: CASGPGTDQETQYF
CDR3 DNA: TGTGCTAGTGGTCCGGGGACAGATCAAGAGACCCAGTACTTC

CDR3 length: 16
V gene: TRBV4-1
D gene: TRBD1
clone size: few
J gene: TRBJ2-2
CDR3 protein: CASSQESQGATGELFF
CDR3 DNA: TGCGCCAGCAGCCAAGAATCCCAGGGGGCCACCGGGGAGCTGTTTTTT

CDR3 length: 14
V gene: TRBV6-5
D gene: NA
clone size: NA
J gene: TRBJ1-2
CDR3 protein: CASGWVGSNYGYTF
CDR3 DNA: TGTGCCAGCGGGTGGGTTGGATCTAACTATGGCTACACCTTC

CDR3 length: 13
V gene: TRBV27
D gene: TRBD2
clone size: NA
J gene: TRBJ2-5
CDR3 protein: CASGKAGGETQYF
CDR3 DNA: TGTGCCAGCGGAAAAGCCGGGGGGGAGACCCAGTACTTC

CDR3 length: 14
V gene: TRBV30
D gene: NA
clone size: NA
J gene: TRBJ1-2
CDR3 protein: CAWSVRGGFYGYTF
CDR3 DNA: TGTGCCTGGAGTGTACGGGGGGGCTTCTATGGCTACACCTTC

CDR3 length: 14
V gene: TRBV10-2
D gene: TRBD1
clone size: NA
J gene: TRBJ1-2
CDR3 protein: CASSATGQGDGYTF
CDR3 DNA: TGCGCCAGCAGTGCGACGGGACAGGGAGATGGCTACACCTTC

CDR3 length: 15
V gene: TRBV7-2
D gene: TRBD1
clone size: NA
J gene: TRBJ1-2
CDR3 protein: CASSPPGQGNYGYTF
CDR3 DNA: TGTGCCAGCAGCCCTCCGGGACAGGGGAACTATGGCTACACCTTC

CDR3 length: 14
V gene: TRBV6-1
D gene: NA
clone size: NA
J gene: TRBJ1-2
CDR3 protein: CASSEYTEVLGYTF
CDR3 DNA: TGTGCCAGCAGTGAATATACAGAGGTCCTAGGCTACACCTTC

CDR3 length: 13
V gene: TRBV7-2
D gene: NA
clone size: NA
J gene: TRBJ1-6
CDR3 protein: CASGRQGNSPLHF
CDR3 DNA: TGTGCCAGCGGGCGTCAGGGAAATTCACCCCTCCACTTT

CDR3 length: 15
V gene: TRBV5-6
D gene: TRBD1
clone size: NA
J gene: TRBJ2-3
CDR3 protein: CASSLGDRGADTQYF
CDR3 DNA: TGTGCCAGCAGCTTGGGAGACAGGGGCGCAGATACGCAGTATTTT

CDR3 length: 12
V gene: TRBV3-1/TRBV3-2
D gene: NA
clone size: NA
J gene: TRBJ1-2
CDR3 protein: CASSQFPEGYTF
CDR3 DNA: TGTGCCAGCAGCCAATTTCCCGAGGGCTACACCTTC

CDR3 length: 18
V gene: TRBV24-1
D gene: TRBD2
clone size: NA
J gene: TRBJ2-1
CDR3 protein: CATSEAYPAGGLDNEQFF
CDR3 DNA: TGTGCCACCAGTGAGGCCTACCCCGCGGGGGGGCTTGACAATGAGCAGTTCTTC

CDR3 length: 16
V gene: TRBV18
D gene: NA
clone size: NA
J gene: TRBJ1-2
CDR3 protein: CASSPLNPGYGYGYTF
CDR3 DNA: TGTGCCAGCTCACCACTAAATCCAGGGTATGGCTATGGCTACACCTTC

CDR3 length: 17
V gene: TRBV4-1
D gene: NA
clone size: NA
J gene: TRBJ1-5
CDR3 protein: CASSQEAYQWGNQPQHF
CDR3 DNA: TGCGCCAGCAGCCAAGAAGCTTATCAGTGGGGCAATCAGCCCCAGCATTTT

CDR3 length: 15
V gene: TRBV18
D gene: TRBD1
clone size: NA
J gene: TRBJ1-6
CDR3 protein: CASSPLDRGNSPLHF
CDR3 DNA: TGTGCCAGCTCACCCTTAGACAGGGGGAATTCACCCCTCCACTTT

CDR3 length: 13
V gene: TRBV5-6
D gene: NA
clone size: NA
J gene: TRBJ2-5
CDR3 protein: CASSLLHQETQYF
CDR3 DNA: TGTGCCAGCAGCTTGCTGCACCAAGAGACCCAGTACTTC

CDR3 length: 15
V gene: TRBV7-2
D gene: NA
clone size: once
J gene: TRBJ2-3
CDR3 protein: CASSLGALRTDTQYF
CDR3 DNA: TGTGCCAGCAGCTTAGGTGCTCTCCGCACAGATACGCAGTATTTT

CDR3 length: 15
V gene: TRBV5-1
D gene: TRBD1
clone size: NA
J gene: TRBJ2-1
CDR3 protein: CASSPRDRLNNEQFF
CDR3 DNA: TGCGCCAGCAGCCCCCGGGACAGGTTAAACAATGAGCAGTTCTTC

CDR3 length: 14
V gene: TRBV20-1
D gene: NA
clone size: few
J gene: TRBJ2-3
CDR3 protein: CSASKPSRTDTQYF
CDR3 DNA: TGCAGTGCTAGTAAGCCTAGCCGGACAGATACGCAGTATTTT

CDR3 length: 14
V gene: TRBV6-2/TRBV6-3
D gene: NA
clone size: NA
J gene: TRBJ1-5
CDR3 protein: CASSYVSLNQPQHF
CDR3 DNA: TGTGCCAGCAGTTACGTAAGCCTCAATCAGCCCCAGCATTTT

CDR3 length: 12
V gene: TRBV3-1/TRBV3-2
D gene: NA
clone size: NA
J gene: TRBJ1-1
CDR3 protein: CASSQEYTEAFF
CDR3 DNA: TGTGCCAGCAGCCAAGAGTACACTGAAGCTTTCTTT

CDR3 length: 14
V gene: TRBV2
D gene: NA
clone size: NA
J gene: TRBJ1-5
CDR3 protein: CASSGPRVDQPQHF
CDR3 DNA: TGTGCCAGCAGTGGCCCGAGGGTCGATCAGCCCCAGCATTTT

CDR3 length: 14
V gene: TRBV5-1
D gene: NA
clone size: once
J gene: TRBJ2-3
CDR3 protein: CASTLVRYTDTQYF
CDR3 DNA: TGCGCCAGCACCTTAGTCAGGTACACAGATACGCAGTATTTT

CDR3 length: 12
V gene: TRBV13
D gene: NA
clone size: once
J gene: TRBJ1-4
CDR3 protein: CASSLPGEKLFF
CDR3 DNA: TGTGCCAGCAGCTTACCGGGCGAAAAACTGTTTTTT

CDR3 length: 14
V gene: TRBV5-4
D gene: NA
clone size: NA
J gene: TRBJ2-1
CDR3 protein: CASSLGTSPHEQFF
CDR3 DNA: TGTGCCAGCAGCCTGGGGACGTCCCCCCATGAGCAGTTCTTC

CDR3 length: 14
V gene: TRBV5-1
D gene: TRBD1
clone size: once
J gene: TRBJ1-4
CDR3 protein: CASSLTGDNEKLFF
CDR3 DNA: TGCGCCAGCAGCTTGACAGGGGATAATGAAAAACTGTTTTTT

CDR3 length: 12
V gene: TRBV7-2
D gene: NA
clone size: NA
J gene: TRBJ2-1
CDR3 protein: CASSSRTAGSFF
CDR3 DNA: TGTGCCAGCAGTTCAAGGACAGCGGGTTCGTTCTTC

CDR3 length: 13
V gene: TRBV11-3
D gene: NA
clone size: NA
J gene: TRBJ1-1
CDR3 protein: CASSLYRHTEAFF
CDR3 DNA: TGTGCCAGCAGCCTTTATAGGCACACTGAAGCTTTCTTT